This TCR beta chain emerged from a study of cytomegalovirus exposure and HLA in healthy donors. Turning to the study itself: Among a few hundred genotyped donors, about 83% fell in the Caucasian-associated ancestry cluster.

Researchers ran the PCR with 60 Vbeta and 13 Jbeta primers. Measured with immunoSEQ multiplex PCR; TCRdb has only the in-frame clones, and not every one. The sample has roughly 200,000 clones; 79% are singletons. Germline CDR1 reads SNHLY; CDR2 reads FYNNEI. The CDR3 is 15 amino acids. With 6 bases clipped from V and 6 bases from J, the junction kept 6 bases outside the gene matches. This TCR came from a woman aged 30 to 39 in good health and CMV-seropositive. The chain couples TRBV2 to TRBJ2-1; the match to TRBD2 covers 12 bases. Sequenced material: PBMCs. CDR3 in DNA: TGTGCCAGCAGCGCGCTAGCGGGAGGGCCCAATGAGCAGTTCTTC. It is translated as CASSALAGGPNEQFF.